This TCR beta chain is from a study of CD8 T cells in Susac syndrome. Points from the study as a whole: In TEMRA cells and active patients, CD8+ clonal expansion in Susac reached its peak. Susac-specific public clones in total CD8+ repertoires numbered 15 to 20; in CD8+ TEMRA repertoires, they numbered about 5.

To note about this clonotype: Its specificity is not known.

Random hexamers were used to reverse transcribe 0.5 to 1 ug of RNA. In TCRdb, the immunoSEQ multiplex PCR reads were re-called with MiXCR into one record per CDR3 protein. The sample shows about 110,000 distinct CDR3 sequences, roughly 95% of them seen only once. Germline lookup yields CDR1 SGHRS and CDR2 YFSETQ. CDR3 length equals 15 residues. V shed 7 bases and J 5 bases; nucleotides not matched to a gene: 15. This rearrangement joins TRBV5-1 to TRBJ2-7; 7 bases align to TRBD1. Sequencing was carried out using CD8+ T cells from PBMCs. This sequence originates from a human donor with Susac syndrome. The CDR3 protein is CASAPYRGRADEQYF. CDR3 DNA: TGCGCCAGCGCGCCTTACAGGGGTCGCGCCGACGAGCAGTACTTC.